This TCR beta chain was recovered during a study of chemoradiotherapy in HPV16-positive cancers. As for the study in general: A couple of HPV16-positive patients' cells yielded candidate HPV-specific clones and common motifs.

Using immunoSEQ multiplex PCR, the repertoire was profiled, and TCRdb retains in-frame clones only, with some absent. The sample lists approximately 12,000 clones; nearly 90% were seen once. Points from the study as a whole: Non-HPV-specific T cells did not expand in tumors during treatment, whereas candidate HPV-specific clones and E7-related motifs did.

Germline CDR1 reads ENHRY; CDR2 reads SYGVKD. Trimming removed 4 bases from V and 1 base from J, with 5 bases in between. The CDR3 consists of 13 residues. Turning to this clone: The antigen is unknown.

Over chemoradiotherapy, repertoires were sampled more than once. The sample was acquired from a patient who underwent chemoradiotherapy. The chain links TRBV10-3 to TRBJ2-1; D remains ambiguous. This TCR derives from a human donor with HPV-associated anogenital cancer. The CDR3 nucleotides are TGTGCCATCAGTGCCTGGTCCTACAATGAGCAGTTCTTC. It yields the protein CAISAWSYNEQFF.